This T cell receptor beta chain was identified during a study of blood T cell repertoires in COVID-19. A single count supports this clone. TCRdb's table, derived via immunoSEQ multiplex PCR, lists solely in-frame clones and lacks some. The table includes a few hundred thousand clones, 88% detected once. Germline V CDR1 and CDR2: LNHDA, SQIVND (reference sequence). Trimming left V 2 bases short and J 0 bases short, with 5 bases between. The CDR3 covers 13 residues. The TCR originated in a woman between 50 and 59 years old with active or convalescent COVID-19. The chain links TRBV19 to TRBJ2-7, with D perhaps TRBD1 (5 bases). Sequencing was carried out using peripheral blood. CDR3 in DNA: TGTGCCAGTAGTATACAGGGCTCCTACGAGCAGTACTTC. Protein product: CASSIQGSYEQYF.